This T cell receptor (beta chain) was identified in a study of blood T cell repertoires in COVID-19. The overall study: The United States, Italy and Spain were the sources of the acute and convalescent COVID-19 samples. In each case, the material was cDNA or gDNA derived from T cells, B-cell-depleted T cells, or PBMCs.

This clone was seen once. The CDR3 spans 13 residues. Between the trimmed V and J ends, which lost 7 bases and 0 bases, there was a span of 9 bases. Germline-derived CDR1 and CDR2 are SQVTM and ANQGSEA. Authors' data handling: It was from reference gene primer amplification that nucleated cell counts were estimated. Profiling relied on immunoSEQ multiplex PCR, and the TCRdb table lists in-frame clones only, not all of them. The V and J calls and clone size come from that table; D and trimming were worked out from the DNA. The table lists fewer than 200,000 clones, 65% to 85% of them singletons, with about 10% in the top ten.

The chain combines TRBV29-1 with TRBJ1-4, with unresolved D. Sequenced material: peripheral blood. The receptor comes from a woman aged 80 or over with active or convalescent COVID-19. This CDR3 is CSAEMATNEKLFF. In DNA, the CDR3 is TGCAGCGCCGAGATGGCAACTAATGAAAAACTGTTTTTT. Combining the CDR3 with reference TRBV29-1 and TRBJ1-4 gives the whole variable domain SAVISQKPSRDICQRGTSLTIQCQVDSQVTMMFWYRQQPGQSLTLIATANQGSEATYESGFVIDKFPISRPNLTFSTLTVSNMSPEDSSIYLCSAEMATNEKLFFGSGTQLSVL.